This paragraph reports one TCR beta chain. Its matching antigen is unknown. Germline CDR1 is ENHRY and CDR2 is SYGVKD. This CDR3 spans 16 amino acids. With V trimmed by 4 bases and J by 3 bases, 9 bases remained unmatched. This record comes from a study of cytomegalovirus exposure and HLA in healthy donors. Points from the study as a whole: The records held CMV serostatus as the only immune exposure information. A later examination showed that TCR association rates differed by HLA locus, with DRB1 most and HLA-C fewest. Accurate prediction of most subjects' HLA-A and HLA-B alleles from TCR beta sequences was reported.

PCR was performed using 60 Vbeta and 13 Jbeta primers. Data came from immunoSEQ multiplex PCR; TCRdb stores just in-frame clones and leaves some out. This table holds 200,000 to 300,000 clones, about 80% found once. The sample consisted of PBMCs. The rearrangement links TRBV10-3 to TRBJ2-3; 8 nucleotides agree with TRBD1. The sequence derives from a woman aged 55-75 years in good health and CMV-seropositive. The CDR3 loop reads CAISVDRVWGTDTQYF. For the CDR3, the DNA is TGTGCCATCAGTGTGGACAGGGTGTGGGGTACAGATACGCAGTATTTT.